This is a list of T cell receptor beta chains from one sample in a study of cytomegalovirus exposure and HLA in healthy donors. This table comes from immunoSEQ multiplex PCR, and its TCRdb copy is limited to in-frame clones, with some not included. The table records about 200,000 clones, around 79% of them present only once. The sequenced sample consisted of PBMCs. These TCRs come from a male donor in good health and CMV-seronegative. The CDR3 runs from the conserved cysteine through the conserved F or W. Each record gives: clone size, V gene, J gene, D gene, CDR3 DNA, CDR3 protein. The D gene is left open where the match is weak. Rows may omit the clone size; those that give it use once, few, many or a size class.

-	TRBV5-6	TRBJ2-2	-	TGTGCCAGCAGCTTGGATTTACTCGATGGCGGGGAGCTGTTTTTT	CASSLDLLDGGELFF
-	TRBV6-5	TRBJ1-1	-	TGTGCCAGCAGTTATCTAAACAGGATGAACACTGAAGCTTTCTTT	CASSYLNRMNTEAFF
-	TRBV7-3	TRBJ1-4	-	TGTGCCAGCAGCCCAGATCCCCGGGTTCGTCCCGGAAAACTGTTTTTT	CASSPDPRVRPGKLFF
-	TRBV4-1	TRBJ1-1	-	TGCGCCAGCAGCCAAGAAAGGACCCGGGGGAACACTGAAGCTTTCTTT	CASSQERTRGNTEAFF
-	TRBV5-1	TRBJ1-3	TRBD1	TGCGCCAGCAGCTTGAGGACAGGGGCTGGAAACACCATATATTTT	CASSLRTGAGNTIYF
-	TRBV2	TRBJ2-5	TRBD1	TGTGCCAGCAGCAATAGGGGACAGGGTTTGGGGGAGACCCAGTACTTC	CASSNRGQGLGETQYF
-	TRBV5-6	TRBJ2-1	TRBD2	TGTGCCAGCAGCTTGGCAGTAGCGGGGGCGCCGTCTTCGGAGCAGTTCTTC	CASSLAVAGAPSSEQFF
-	TRBV7-9	TRBJ1-1	TRBD1	TGTGCCAGCAGCACAGGGACAGGGGGCAACACTGAAGCTTTCTTT	CASSTGTGGNTEAFF
-	TRBV18	TRBJ1-5	TRBD1	TGTGCCAGCTCACCAGGACAGGGGGGCAATCAGCCCCAGCATTTT	CASSPGQGGNQPQHF
-	TRBV5-8	TRBJ1-1	-	TGTGCCAGCGCGCCCTCCAGGAGGACTGAAGCTTTCTTT	CASAPSRRTEAFF
-	TRBV5-8	TRBJ1-5	-	TGTGCCAGCAGCTTGTCGGCGACAGTAAGTAGCAATCAGCCCCAGCATTTT	CASSLSATVSSNQPQHF
-	TRBV2	TRBJ2-1	TRBD1	TGTGCCAGCAGATTCGGGACAGGGGGTTACAATGAGCAGTTCTTC	CASRFGTGGYNEQFF
few	TRBV11-3	TRBJ2-1	TRBD2	TGTGCCAGCAGCCCCCCGGGACTAGCGGGTGAGCAGTTCTTC	CASSPPGLAGEQFF
-	TRBV28	TRBJ2-7	TRBD1	TGTGCCAGCACCACCAGACAGGGGTACGAGCAGTACTTC	CASTTRQGYEQYF
-	TRBV21-1	TRBJ2-5	-	TGTGCCAGCAGCAAAGACGCGGGTAGCGGGAGTGTTCAAGAGACCCAGTACTTC	CASSKDAGSGSVQETQYF
-	TRBV4-1	TRBJ1-1	-	TGCGCCAGCAGCCAAGATGGGAGTGAAGCTTTCTTT	CASSQDGSEAFF
-	TRBV27	TRBJ1-6	TRBD1	TGTGCCAGCAGTTCCGGGACAGGCAATTCACCCCTCCACTTT	CASSSGTGNSPLHF
-	TRBV5-1	TRBJ2-4	-	TGCGCCAGCAGCCGGGAGAGAGGCCTTTCCAAAAACATTCAGTACTTC	CASSRERGLSKNIQYF
-	TRBV28	TRBJ1-5	TRBD1	TGTGCCAGCAGTTTCGACAGGGCTAATCAGCCCCAGCATTTT	CASSFDRANQPQHF
-	TRBV5-1	TRBJ1-1	-	TGCGCCAGCAGGCAGGAGGGAAGTAGGACTGAAGCTTTCTTT	CASRQEGSRTEAFF
-	TRBV27	TRBJ2-2	-	TGTGCCAGTATTCGGACCCTACAAGCGGGCACCGGGGAGCTGTTTTTT	CASIRTLQAGTGELFF
-	TRBV18	TRBJ1-6	-	TGTGCCAGCTCACCCGGGGAACCTAATAATTCACCCCTCCACTTT	CASSPGEPNNSPLHF
-	TRBV7-3	TRBJ2-7	TRBD1	TGTGCCAGCAGCCCTAGTGGGACAGGGGCCTACGAGCAGTACTTC	CASSPSGTGAYEQYF
-	TRBV6-5	TRBJ2-3	-	TGTGCCAGCAGTACCGGACTCAACACAGATACGCAGTATTTT	CASSTGLNTDTQYF
-	TRBV9	TRBJ1-6	-	TGTGCCAGCAGCCCTCGGGACTCCTATAATTCACCCCTCCACTTT	CASSPRDSYNSPLHF
-	TRBV10-3	TRBJ2-3	TRBD1	TGTGCCATCAGTGAGCGACAGGGGACCACAGATACGCAGTATTTT	CAISERQGTTDTQYF
once	TRBV13	TRBJ2-7	TRBD1	TGTGCCAGCAGCTTAGGCGGGACAGGGGACTACGAGCAGTACTTC	CASSLGGTGDYEQYF
-	TRBV5-1	TRBJ2-5	TRBD2	TGCGCCAGCAGCCCCAGGACTAGCGGAGGGGAGACCCAGTACTTC	CASSPRTSGGETQYF
few	TRBV27	TRBJ2-6	TRBD2	TGTGCCAGCAGTTGGGGAGGGAGTGGGGCCAACGTCCTGACTTTC	CASSWGGSGANVLTF
-	TRBV6-4	TRBJ2-2	TRBD2	TGTGCCAGCAGTGACTCTGCCGAGGGAGGGAGGCCCGGGGAGCTGTTTTTT	CASSDSAEGGRPGELFF
-	TRBV30	TRBJ2-7	-	TGTGCCTGGAGTGGGGGACTTACCTACGAGCAGTACTTC	CAWSGGLTYEQYF
-	TRBV27	TRBJ2-1	TRBD2	TGTGCCAGCAGTTTGGTAGCGGGAGGGCCTAGGGATGAGCAGTTCTTC	CASSLVAGGPRDEQFF
-	TRBV5-5	TRBJ2-4	-	TGTGCCAGCAGCCACAGGGCGGAAGCCAAAAACATTCAGTACTTC	CASSHRAEAKNIQYF
-	TRBV13	TRBJ2-1	TRBD2	TGTGCCAGCAGCCTAGGGCCTGGGGGGGAAGGCTACAATGAGCAGTTCTTC	CASSLGPGGEGYNEQFF
-	TRBV7-2	TRBJ1-2	-	TGTGCCAGCAGCAACAGGGTCGGCAATGGCTACACCTTC	CASSNRVGNGYTF
-	TRBV7-9	TRBJ1-6	-	TGTGCCAGCAGCCCCCAGGGGAGCATAAGCGATTCACCCCTCCACTTT	CASSPQGSISDSPLHF
once	TRBV28	TRBJ2-1	-	TGTGCCAGCAGTTTCGTAGACTACAATGAGCAGTTCTTC	CASSFVDYNEQFF
-	TRBV5-1	TRBJ1-2	-	TGCGCCAGCATGAAGACAGGCTATGGCTACACCTTC	CASMKTGYGYTF
once	TRBV27	TRBJ2-4	TRBD2	TGTGCCAGCCAGACTAGCGGGGGCCGGACGGGCAAAAACATTCAGTACTTC	CASQTSGGRTGKNIQYF
-	TRBV9	TRBJ2-1	TRBD2	TGTGCCAGCAGCCCCCGAGCGGGAGAGCAGTTCTTC	CASSPRAGEQFF
-	TRBV28	TRBJ1-1	TRBD1	TGTGCCAGCAGTTTGGGTACAGGGGGCCTCACTGAAGCTTTCTTT	CASSLGTGGLTEAFF
-	TRBV29-1	TRBJ2-7	-	TGCAGCGTAACAACAGGTTTTAGCTCCTACGAGCAGTACTTC	CSVTTGFSSYEQYF
few	TRBV5-1	TRBJ2-7	TRBD2	TGCGCCAGCAGCCCGGGACTAGCGGGAGGGCTCTACGAGCAGTACTTC	CASSPGLAGGLYEQYF
-	TRBV5-6	TRBJ1-1	-	TGTGCCAGCAGCCCGGGGGGCACTGAAGCTTTCTTT	CASSPGGTEAFF
-	TRBV30	TRBJ2-7	-	TGTGCCTGGACAGGGGTCCTCCACGAGCAGTACTTC	CAWTGVLHEQYF
few	TRBV7-3	TRBJ2-5	TRBD2	TGTGCCAGCAGCTTATGGCCTCGAGGGACTAGCGGGGATACTCTCCAAGAGACCCAGTACTTC	CASSLWPRGTSGDTLQETQYF
-	TRBV4-3	TRBJ2-4	TRBD2	TGCGCCAGCAGCCAAGATCGGGCTAGCGGGTCAGGGGACATTCAGTACTTC	CASSQDRASGSGDIQYF
-	TRBV19	TRBJ1-1	-	TGTGCCAGTAGTATAGCACAGAAGAACACTGAAGCTTTCTTT	CASSIAQKNTEAFF
few	TRBV28	TRBJ2-2	TRBD1	TGTGCCAGCAGCTGGGGACAGGGGAGCACCGGGGAGCTGTTTTTT	CASSWGQGSTGELFF
-	TRBV9	TRBJ2-1	-	TGTGCCAGCAGCGTAGTCGCAGCGAACTACAATGAGCAGTTCTTC	CASSVVAANYNEQFF